Following are 11 T cell receptor beta chains from one sample sequenced in a study of a mutant IDH1 vaccine in newly diagnosed glioma. Their antigen targets remain unknown. The sample's time point: week 35, safety follow-up. Every vaccine dose comprised 300 ug of mutant IDH1 20-mer peptide plus topical imiquimod. Profiled with immunoSEQ multiplex PCR; TCRdb holds only in-frame clones, not every one. The data hold 30,000 to 40,000 clones, with 80% observed a single time. The specimen was PBMCs, collected from a glioma patient whose treatment included an IDH1 peptide vaccine. The receptors here all came from a man aged 40-49 years with glioma. Some clones in this sample may be carry-over from other donors' samples.

This clone showed up just a few times. The rearrangement joins TRBV2 to TRBJ2-2; D perhaps matches TRBD1 (6 bases). The CDR3 loop spans 15 amino acids. Trimming took off 4 bases at V and 4 bases at J, with 13 bases between the two ends. Germline V gene lookup returns CDR1 SNHLY and CDR2 FYNNEI. The CDR3, as DNA: TGTGCCAGCAGTGTTGGGGGCAGGGGCACCGGGGAGCTGTTTTTT. Translation: CASSVGGRGTGELFF.

This chain uses TRBV29-1 with TRBJ2-1, with unresolved D. V dropped 3 bases and J dropped 0 bases, with 18 bases sitting between them. CDR3 length: 17 residues. Germline V gene lookup returns CDR1 SQVTM and CDR2 ANQGSEA. In DNA form, the CDR3 reads TGCAGCGTTGAGGGCAGTACTACCCCGAGCTCCTACAATGAGCAGTTCTTC. It yields the protein CSVEGSTTPSSYNEQFF.

This clone is categorized as medium-sized (0.01 to 0.1%). V and J are TRBV7-6 and TRBJ1-1; D remains unclear. Deletions cut 4 bases from V and 2 bases from J, with 5 bases between. The CDR3 length is 12 residues. Germline V gene data show CDR1 as SGHVS and CDR2 as FNYEAQ. The CDR3 DNA reads TGTGCCAGCAGCTCAAGCAACACTGAAGCTTTCTTT. Translated, it gives CASSSSNTEAFF. The full variable domain, completed using reference TRBV7-6 and TRBJ1-1, is GAGVSQSPRYKVTKRGQDVALRCDPISGHVSLYWYRQALGQGPEFLTYFNYEAQQDKSGLPNDRFSAERPEGSISTLTIQRTEQRDSAMYRCASSSSNTEAFFGQGTRLTVV.

This clone was seen more than once but under ten times. The chain joins TRBV4-1 to TRBJ2-7; TRBD2 matches at 8 bases. There are 15 residues in the CDR3. The germline V gene has CDR1 MGHRA and CDR2 YSYEKL. V trimming: 1 base; J trimming: 2 bases; junction bases outside the gene matches: 4. CDR3 loop: CASSQAGGYPYEQYF. The CDR3 nucleotides are TGCGCCAGCAGCCAAGCGGGGGGGTACCCCTACGAGCAGTACTTC.

The V call is TRBV5-5, the J call TRBJ1-2; no reliable D call. Germline-derived CDR1 and CDR2 are SGHKS and YYEKEE (reference sequence). Trimming left V 4 bases short and J 7 bases short, with 8 bases between. The CDR3 is 11 amino acids. The CDR3 reads CASSPPPGYTF. The CDR3 nucleotides read TGTGCCAGCAGCCCCCCACCTGGCTACACCTTC.

This clone has just a few counts. The rearrangement uses TRBV25-1 and TRBJ1-4; TRBD1 might be the D (6 bases). The length of the CDR3 is 18 residues. V was shortened by 1 base and J by 2 bases, with 17 bases between the two germline ends. CDR1 is MGHDK, CDR2 SYGVNS, per germline. The CDR3 loop is CASSESGLSGVTNEKLFF. CDR3 DNA: TGTGCCAGCAGTGAATCTGGGCTTTCAGGGGTGACTAATGAAAAACTGTTTTTT.

The chain is built from TRBV6-6 and TRBJ1-1, with a weak D call TRBD1 (6 bases). Germline values: CDR1 MNHNY, CDR2 SVGAGI (reference sequence). Trimming left V 4 bases short and J 1 base short, with 13 bases between. The CDR3 has 15 residues. CDR3 nucleotides: TGTGCCAGCAGTTTCACCGGGACACCGAACACTGAAGCTTTCTTT. It yields the protein CASSFTGTPNTEAFF.

The genes are TRBV6-1 and TRBJ1-2; possible D gene TRBD1, 5 bases. Trimming removed 6 bases from V and 3 bases from J, with 14 bases in between. Germline V CDR1 and CDR2: MNHNS, SASEGT. This CDR3 contains 14 residues. Written as DNA, the CDR3 is TGTGCCAGCAGGCCAGGGCCTCGTTACTATGGCTACACCTTC. This gives the protein CASRPGPRYYGYTF.

The genes are TRBV10-3 and TRBJ2-7; TRBD1 might be the D (5 bases). The germline V gene encodes CDR1 ENHRY and CDR2 SYGVKD. The CDR3 has 14 amino acids. V was pared by 3 bases and J by 5 bases, with 14 bases between. CDR3 bases: TGTGCCATCAGTGAATTTCTAGGGGATAACGAGCAGTACTTC. It is translated as CAISEFLGDNEQYF.

V gene TRBV7-3 combines with J gene TRBJ1-5, with unresolved D. CDR3 length: 13 amino acids. Germline values: CDR1 SGHTA, CDR2 FQGTGA. V shed 3 bases and J shed 0 bases, with 3 bases lying between them. The CDR3 loop is CASSLDSNQPQHF. CDR3 coding DNA: TGTGCCAGCAGCTTGGATAGCAATCAGCCCCAGCATTTT.

This clone was counted between two and nine times. This chain links TRBV4-1 with TRBJ1-5; D may be TRBD1 (5 bases). This CDR3 has 16 residues. Trimming took off 2 bases at V and 0 bases at J, with 11 bases between the two ends. In germline, CDR1 is MGHRA, CDR2 YSYEKL. The DNA for the CDR3 is TGCGCCAGCAGCCAACCTCTGAGGGGTAGCAATCAGCCCCAGCATTTT. It yields the protein CASSQPLRGSNQPQHF.